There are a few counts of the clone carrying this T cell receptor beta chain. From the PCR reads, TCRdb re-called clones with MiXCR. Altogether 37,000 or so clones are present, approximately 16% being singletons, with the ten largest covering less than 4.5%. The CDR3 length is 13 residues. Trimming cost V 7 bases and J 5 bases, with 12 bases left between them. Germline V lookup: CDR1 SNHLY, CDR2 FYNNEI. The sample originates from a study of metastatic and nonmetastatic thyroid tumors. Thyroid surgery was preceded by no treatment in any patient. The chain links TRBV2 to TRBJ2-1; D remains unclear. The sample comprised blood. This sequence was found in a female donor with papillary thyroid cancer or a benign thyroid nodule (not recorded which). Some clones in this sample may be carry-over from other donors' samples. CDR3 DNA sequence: TGTGCCAGCACCGACGAAAGGAACAATGAGCAGTTCTTC. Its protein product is CASTDERNNEQFF.